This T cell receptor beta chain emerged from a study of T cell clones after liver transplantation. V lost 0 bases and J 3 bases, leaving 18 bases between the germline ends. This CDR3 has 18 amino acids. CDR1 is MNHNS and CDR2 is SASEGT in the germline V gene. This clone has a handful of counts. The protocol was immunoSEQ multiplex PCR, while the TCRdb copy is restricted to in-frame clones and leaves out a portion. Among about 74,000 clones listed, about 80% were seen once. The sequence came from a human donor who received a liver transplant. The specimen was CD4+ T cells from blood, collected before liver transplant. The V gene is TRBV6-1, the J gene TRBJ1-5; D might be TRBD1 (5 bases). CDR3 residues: CASSEALRGRQVNQPQHF. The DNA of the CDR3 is TGTGCCAGCAGTGAAGCGCTTCGGGGGAGGCAAGTCAATCAGCCCCAGCATTTT.